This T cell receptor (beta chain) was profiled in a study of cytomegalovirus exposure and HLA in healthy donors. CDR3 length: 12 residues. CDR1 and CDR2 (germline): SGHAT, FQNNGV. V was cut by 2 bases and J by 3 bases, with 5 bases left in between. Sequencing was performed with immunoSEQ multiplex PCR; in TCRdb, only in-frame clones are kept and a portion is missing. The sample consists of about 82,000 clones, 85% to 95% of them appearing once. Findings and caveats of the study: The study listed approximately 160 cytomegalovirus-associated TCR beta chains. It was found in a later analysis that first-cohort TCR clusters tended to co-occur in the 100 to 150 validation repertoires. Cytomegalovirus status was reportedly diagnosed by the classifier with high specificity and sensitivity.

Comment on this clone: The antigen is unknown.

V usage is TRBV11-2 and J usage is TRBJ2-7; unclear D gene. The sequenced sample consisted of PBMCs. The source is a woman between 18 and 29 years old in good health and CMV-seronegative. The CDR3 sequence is CASSLILYEQYF. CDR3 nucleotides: TGTGCCAGCAGCTTAATTCTCTACGAGCAGTACTTC. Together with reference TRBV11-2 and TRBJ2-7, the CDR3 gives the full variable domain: EAGVAQSPRYKIIEKRQSVAFWCNPISGHATLYWYQQILGQGPKLLIQFQNNGVVDDSQLPKDRFSAERLKGVDSTLKIQPAKLEDSAVYLCASSLILYEQYFGPGTRLTVT.